This T cell receptor beta chain was retrieved from a study of T cell responses to AZD1222 COVID-19 vaccine. Overall study findings and caveats: Only 5 to 7 AZD1222 recipients were seropositive at baseline. Spike was spanned by vaccine-associated CD4 TCRs, with dominance at 160-218 and 743-854. Repertoires were sampled only after the peak T cell response.

Some clones are missing from TCRdb's copy, which holds only in-frame ones; the method was immunoSEQ multiplex PCR. The sample records around 63,000 clones, 85% being singletons. In the case of this clone: Antigen: not known.

From germline, CDR1 is SGHRS and CDR2 YFSETQ. The CDR3 has 15 residues. V was clipped by 0 bases and J by 0 bases, with 9 bases between them. This TCR was recovered from an adult in good health. The J gene is TRBJ1-1, the V gene TRBV5-1; D remains ambiguous. Sequenced here: peripheral blood, sampled on day 0 of AZD1222 vaccination. The CDR3 spells CASSLVAWMNTEAFF. DNA for the CDR3: TGCGCCAGCAGCTTGGTTGCGTGGATGAACACTGAAGCTTTCTTT.